This T cell receptor (beta chain) was captured by sequencing in a study of PD-L1 blockade in urothelial cancer. The overall study: Each participant's history included 0 to 3 prior chemotherapy regimens. Median T cell yield from blood was approximately 130,000.

Into every PCR, synthetic TCR analog templates were spiked. TCRdb's copy holds only in-frame clones and misses some; the assay was immunoSEQ multiplex PCR. The sample includes approximately 90,000 clones, 85% to 90% of them seen just once. Trimming removed 7 bases at V and 5 bases at J, with 17 bases between. Germline loops: CDR1 LNHDA, CDR2 SQIVND (reference sequence). This CDR3 comprises 14 residues. This clone was counted between two and nine times. Time point here: pretreatment peripheral blood. This TCR was recovered from a man aged 55-75 years with urothelial cancer. J is TRBJ1-1 and V is TRBV19; tentative D call: TRBD1 (6 bases). Specimen: PBMCs, collected around atezolizumab (anti-PD-L1) treatment. CDR3 in amino acids: CASTTAPGETEAFF. DNA of the CDR3: TGTGCCAGTACTACCGCCCCAGGGGAGACTGAAGCTTTCTTT.